These 16 T cell receptor beta chains were sequenced from one sample in a study of blood T cell repertoires in COVID-19. Sequencing was performed with immunoSEQ multiplex PCR; in TCRdb, only in-frame clones are kept and a portion is missing. In the table there are 100,000 to 150,000 clones, approximately 83% of which are singletons. The sequencing input was peripheral blood. These TCRs come from a man between 60 and 75 years old with acute or convalescent COVID-19.

This clone was recorded only once. This chain connects TRBV5-1 to TRBJ2-5; the match to TRBD2 covers 10 bases. This CDR3 region has 15 residues. The trim removed 4 bases at V and 4 bases at J, leaving 7 bases unmatched. The germline CDR1 and CDR2 sequences are SGHRS and YFSETQ. The DNA of the CDR3 is TGCGCCAGCAGCCCCGGGACTAGCGTTCGAGAGACCCAGTACTTC. The encoded protein is CASSPGTSVRETQYF. Drawing the rest from reference TRBV5-1 and TRBJ2-5, the complete variable domain is KAGVTQTPRYLIKTRGQQVTLSCSPISGHRSVSWYQQTPGQGLQFLFEYFSETQRNKGNFPGRFSGRQFSNSRSEMNVSTLELGDSALYLCASSPGTSVRETQYFGPGTRLLVL.

This rearrangement joins TRBV29-1 to TRBJ2-5; D ambiguous. Germline CDR1 and CDR2: SQVTM and ANQGSEA. Trimming removed 5 bases from V and 4 bases from J, with 11 bases in between. This CDR3 spans 12 amino acids. The CDR3 DNA is TGCAGCGTTTCGACCCCAGGAGAGACCCAGTACTTC. Amino acids: CSVSTPGETQYF. The whole variable domain, filled in from reference TRBV29-1 and TRBJ2-5, reads SAVISQKPSRDICQRGTSLTIQCQVDSQVTMMFWYRQQPGQSLTLIATANQGSEATYESGFVIDKFPISRPNLTFSTLTVSNMSPEDSSIYLCSVSTPGETQYFGPGTRLLVL.

This clone was observed once. V is TRBV2 and J is TRBJ2-7; D is tentatively TRBD1 or TRBD2 (8 bases each). The CDR3 loop spans 15 amino acids. The germline V gene has CDR1 SNHLY and CDR2 FYNNEI. Trimming took off 4 bases at V and 6 bases at J, with 19 bases between the two ends. CDR3 in amino acids: CASSGAGAGGSEQYF. CDR3 coding DNA: TGTGCCAGCAGTGGAGCGGGGGCAGGGGGCTCCGAGCAGTACTTC.

This rearrangement joins TRBV9 to TRBJ2-1; TRBD2 agrees at 13 bases. The CDR3 extends over 14 amino acids. With V trimmed by 4 bases and J by 9 bases, 4 bases remained unmatched. Per the germline V gene, CDR1 is SGDLS and CDR2 is YYNGEE. The CDR3 DNA sequence: TGTGCCAGCAGCCCACTAGCGGGAGGGGTTGAGCAGTTCTTC. Its protein is CASSPLAGGVEQFF.

The CDR3 DNA sequence: TGTGCCAGCAGGGATGCGGGAGGGACCTACAATGAGCAGTTCTTC. This sequence encodes CASRDAGGTYNEQFF. J is TRBJ2-1 and V is TRBV2, with 9 nucleotides matching TRBD2. Germline assignment: CDR1 SNHLY and CDR2 FYNNEI. V was clipped by 6 bases and J by 2 bases; unmatched bases: 5. There are 15 residues in the CDR3.

This chain connects TRBV7-9 to TRBJ1-3; 11 nucleotides agree with TRBD1. Germline V gene lookup returns CDR1 SEHNR and CDR2 FQNEAQ (reference sequence). J was trimmed by 1 base and V by 6 bases; bases with no gene match: 8. The CDR3 sequence is 17 residues long. The CDR3 coding sequence is TGTGCCAGCAGGATCGCCGGGACAGGGGGTTCTGGAAACACCATATATTTT. It codes for CASRIAGTGGSGNTIYF.

The chain links TRBV3-1 (or the pseudogene TRBV3-2) to TRBJ2-7; 7 bases agree with TRBD2. CDR1 and CDR2 from the germline V gene are LGHDT and YNNKEL (reference sequence). V dropped 5 bases and J dropped 2; count of bases not matched to a gene: 9. The CDR3 spans 15 residues. The CDR3 loop is CASSTLGAGTYEQYF. The CDR3 DNA reads TGTGCCAGCAGCACCCTGGGAGCGGGAACCTACGAGCAGTACTTC.

This rearrangement joins TRBV19 to TRBJ1-2; 7 bases line up with TRBD1. The CDR3 contains 13 residues. In germline, CDR1 is LNHDA, CDR2 SQIVND (reference sequence). The V segment lost 6 bases and the J segment 3 bases; nucleotides outside the gene matches: 4. DNA of the CDR3: TGTGCCAGTAGGACCGACAGGGACTATGGCTACACCTTC. This codes for CASRTDRDYGYTF.

The DNA of the CDR3 is TGTGCCAGCAGCCTGAGCCCCGACAGGGGGAATCAGCCCCAGCATTTT. It yields the protein CASSLSPDRGNQPQHF. The chain carries TRBV27 and TRBJ1-5; 9 bases match TRBD1. The germline gives CDR1 MNHEY, CDR2 SMNVEV (reference sequence). The V gene end was trimmed by 6 bases and the J gene end by 4 bases; junction bases not matched to a gene: 10. The CDR3 has 16 amino acids.

The chain couples TRBV5-1 to TRBJ2-1, with D possibly being TRBD2 (6 bases). The germline V gene encodes CDR1 SGHRS and CDR2 YFSETQ. The V end was cut by 4 bases, the J end by 0 bases, with 11 bases between. The length of the CDR3 is 15 residues. As DNA, the CDR3 is TGCGCCAGCAGCACGAGCGGGTTCTCCTACAATGAGCAGTTCTTC. It codes for CASSTSGFSYNEQFF.

This clone has just one count. J is TRBJ2-1 and V is TRBV7-9, with 9 positions matching TRBD2. The CDR3 extends over 17 amino acids. J lost 0 bases, V lost 0 bases, and 3 bases had no gene match. CDR1 is SEHNR, CDR2 FQNEAQ, per germline (reference sequence). This CDR3 is CASSLASSGGSYNEQFF. The CDR3 DNA sequence: TGTGCCAGCAGCTTAGCGAGTAGCGGGGGCTCCTACAATGAGCAGTTCTTC.

The genes are TRBV6-5 and TRBJ2-2, with D tentatively TRBD2 (5 bases). Trimming removed 3 bases from V and 6 bases from J, with 8 bases in between. Germline lookup yields CDR1 MNHEY and CDR2 SVGAGI. The CDR3 has 13 residues. CDR3 in amino acids: CASSYSAAGELFF. The DNA for the CDR3 is TGTGCCAGCAGTTATAGCGCGGCCGGGGAGCTGTTTTTT.

V gene TRBV28 combines with J gene TRBJ2-7, with 7 bases fitting TRBD2. The CDR3 loop spans 15 amino acids. V shed 3 bases, J shed 0 bases, and the junction held 5 bases outside the gene matches. Germline V gene sequence: CDR1 MDHEN, CDR2 SYDVKM. The CDR3 bases are TGTGCCAGCAGTTTGGAACTAGCGCTCTCCTACGAGCAGTACTTC. Protein product: CASSLELALSYEQYF.

This clone was detected once. The genes are TRBV24-1 and TRBJ2-7, with 11 bases fitting TRBD2. The CDR3 spans 16 residues. V was pared by 1 base and J by 0 bases, with 1 base of the junction left unmatched. Looked up from germline, CDR1 is KGHDR and CDR2 is SFDVKD. This CDR3 reads CATSDFGTSGSYEQYF. For the CDR3, the DNA is TGTGCCACCAGTGATTTCGGGACTAGCGGCTCCTACGAGCAGTACTTC.

The chain links TRBV19 to TRBJ1-2; TRBD1 aligns across 8 bases. CDR1 LNHDA and CDR2 SQIVND come from the germline V gene (reference sequence). There are 13 residues in the CDR3. Losses at the gene ends were 6 bases for V and 6 bases for J; bases not matched to a gene: 6. CDR3 coding DNA: TGTGCCAGTAGATCGACAGGGGACGATGGCTACACCTTC. Amino acid sequence: CASRSTGDDGYTF.

Comments on this clone: Other DNA sequences of this sample code for an identical CDR3. The J gene is TRBJ2-2, the V gene TRBV28; 8 positions match TRBD2. Trimming removed 3 bases from V and 4 bases from J; junction bases left unmatched: 1. Germline-derived CDR1 and CDR2 are MDHEN and SYDVKM. The CDR3 has 14 residues. The CDR3: CASSLLAGTGELFF. The CDR3 bases are TGTGCCAGCAGTTTGCTAGCGGGCACCGGGGAGCTGTTTTTT.